One and the same sample provided the 20 T cell receptor beta chains below, sequenced in a study of blood T cell repertoires in COVID-19. Sequencing used immunoSEQ multiplex PCR; TCRdb keeps in-frame clones, though not all of them. The repertoire holds tens of thousands of clones, around 86% seen once, with under 4% in the top ten. Sample: peripheral blood. The receptors were gathered from a man aged 50 to 59 with active COVID-19.

In its sample, this clone was seen a few times. The chain has TRBV11-3 and TRBJ2-7; 9 nucleotides match TRBD2. Trimming at V came to 4 bases and at J to 9 bases, leaving 10 bases not matched to a gene. The V gene's germline CDR1 is SGHNT and CDR2 YENEEA. The CDR3 covers 14 residues. For the CDR3, the DNA is TGTGCCAGCAGCTCAACCCCTAGCGGGAATGCGCAGTACTTC. It translates to CASSSTPSGNAQYF.

This chain connects TRBV28 to TRBJ2-5, with a tentative D call TRBD2 (7 bases). The CDR3 runs 15 residues. V was shortened by 1 base and J by 3 bases, with 12 bases between the two germline ends. CDR1 and CDR2 from the germline V gene are MDHEN and SYDVKM. CDR3 sequence: CASSLLDSGKETQYF. The DNA for the CDR3 is TGTGCCAGCAGTTTATTGGACAGCGGGAAAGAGACCCAGTACTTC.

V gene TRBV7-3 combines with J gene TRBJ1-1, with D possibly TRBD1 on 5 matching bases. Trimming pared 2 bases from V and 2 bases from J, leaving 9 bases between. Germline V gene sequence: CDR1 SGHTA, CDR2 FQGTGA. CDR3 length equals 14 residues. The CDR3 loop reads CASSLGGFNTEAFF. The CDR3, as DNA: TGTGCCAGCAGCTTAGGGGGGTTCAACACTGAAGCTTTCTTT.

The chain carries TRBV6-5 and TRBJ2-2, with a tentative D call TRBD1 (5 bases). CDR3 size: 14 residues. In germline, CDR1 is MNHEY, CDR2 SVGAGI. V lost 6 bases to trimming and J lost 2 bases, with 10 bases between them. As DNA, the CDR3 is TGTGCCAGCAGCAGGGATTTTAACACCGGGGAGCTGTTTTTT. Its protein product is CASSRDFNTGELFF.

The chain links TRBV20-1 to TRBJ2-5, with D unresolved. V was clipped by 6 bases and J by 2 bases, with 7 bases between them. Germline V lookup: CDR1 DFQATT, CDR2 SNEGSKA (reference sequence). This CDR3 has 11 amino acids. In nucleotides, the CDR3 is TGCAGTGCCAACAGTCAAGAGACCCAGTACTTC. This sequence encodes CSANSQETQYF.

The chain's CDR3 is CATSDSPPRDRVSYNEQFF. The CDR3 DNA reads as TGTGCCACCAGTGATTCCCCCCCCAGGGACAGGGTCTCCTACAATGAGCAGTTCTTC. This chain joins TRBV24-1 and TRBJ2-1; TRBD1 agrees at 9 bases. The V gene end was trimmed by 2 bases and the J gene end by 0 bases; junction bases not matched to a gene: 10. CDR1 KGHDR and CDR2 SFDVKD come from the germline V gene. The CDR3 covers 19 residues.

The chain carries TRBV5-1 and TRBJ2-7, with D maybe TRBD2 (6 bases). V was trimmed by 4 bases and J by 5 bases, leaving 16 bases between them. The CDR3 is made up of 14 amino acids. The V gene's germline CDR1 is SGHRS and CDR2 YFSETQ. The CDR3 loop is CASSIRDSLHEQYF. The DNA of the CDR3 is TGCGCCAGCAGCATCCGGGACTCCCTCCACGAGCAGTACTTC.

For the CDR3, the DNA is TGTGCCAGCAGCCAAGATAACGGTCCGAGCGTCACAGATACGCAGTATTTT. Its protein product is CASSQDNGPSVTDTQYF. The chain uses TRBV4-2 and TRBJ2-3; unclear D gene. The CDR3 covers 17 residues. Germline V gives CDR1 LGHNA, CDR2 YNFKEQ. The V end was cut by 0 bases, the J end by 2 bases, with 15 bases between.

This chain links TRBV29-1 with TRBJ1-3, with 9 nucleotides matching TRBD1. CDR1 and CDR2 (germline): SQVTM, ANQGSEA. The CDR3 loop spans 14 amino acids. The ends lost 4 bases at V and 2 bases at J; junction bases unmatched: 3. CDR3 region: CSVGDRATGNTIYF. In DNA form, the CDR3 reads TGCAGCGTTGGGGACAGGGCCACTGGAAACACCATATATTTT. Drawing the rest from reference TRBV29-1 and TRBJ1-3, the complete variable domain is SAVISQKPSRDICQRGTSLTIQCQVDSQVTMMFWYRQQPGQSLTLIATANQGSEATYESGFVIDKFPISRPNLTFSTLTVSNMSPEDSSIYLCSVGDRATGNTIYFGEGSWLTVV.

The chain recombines TRBV19 with TRBJ1-1; 10 bases match TRBD1. This CDR3 is 16 amino acids long. Trimming took 5 bases from V and 1 from J; bases not matched to a gene: 7. Germline CDR1 LNHDA, CDR2 SQIVND (reference sequence). CDR3 coding DNA: TGTGCCAGTAGTTCCCGGGACAGGGGACGGAACACTGAAGCTTTCTTT. Its protein is CASSSRDRGRNTEAFF.

The sample holds a few counts of this clone. The rearrangement links TRBV7-9 to TRBJ1-1; D is unclear. Trimming removed 7 bases from V and 1 base from J, with 10 bases in between. Per the germline V gene, CDR1 is SEHNR and CDR2 is FQNEAQ (reference sequence). The CDR3 sequence is 13 residues long. This chain's CDR3 is CASNEGWNTEAFF. The CDR3 coding sequence is TGTGCCAGCAATGAGGGATGGAACACTGAAGCTTTCTTT.

This chain joins TRBV10-3 and TRBJ2-2; 11 positions match TRBD1. V dropped 4 bases and J dropped 6; count of bases not matched to a gene: 4. Looked up from germline, CDR1 is ENHRY and CDR2 is SYGVKD. The CDR3 length is 15 residues. The CDR3 DNA follows: TGTGCCATCAGTGGGGGACAGGGGGTTCCCGGGGAGCTGTTTTTT. Translating it yields CAISGGQGVPGELFF.

This chain joins TRBV9 and TRBJ2-1; 12 nucleotides agree with TRBD2. Looked up from germline, CDR1 is SGDLS and CDR2 is YYNGEE. The CDR3 covers 16 residues. J lost 7 bases, V lost 4 bases, and 9 bases had no gene match. In nucleotides, the CDR3 is TGTGCCAGCAGCTATCGGACTAGCGGGGAACAGAATGAGCAGTTCTTC. Translating gives CASSYRTSGEQNEQFF.

V usage is TRBV18 and J usage is TRBJ2-3; the D gene is possibly TRBD1 (5 bases). Trimming took 2 bases from V and 2 from J, leaving 11 bases between them. The CDR3 is made up of 15 amino acids. Germline V gene data show CDR1 as KGHSH and CDR2 as LQKENI. CDR3 DNA: TGTGCCAGCTCACCAGGGGCAGGGAACACAGATACGCAGTATTTT. It translates to CASSPGAGNTDTQYF.

With regard to this clone: One junction end disagrees with the germline gene, perhaps due to a read error. The genes are TRBV7-7 and TRBJ2-2; 7 nucleotides align to TRBD1. CDR3 length equals 15 residues. From germline, CDR1 is SSHAT and CDR2 FNYEAQ (reference sequence). CDR3 sequence: CASSSGQTNTGELFF. CDR3 coding DNA: TGTGCTAGCAGCTCGGGACAGACGAACACCGGGGAGCTGTTTTTT.

The J gene is TRBJ2-5, the V gene TRBV14; D unresolved. This CDR3 is built from 12 residues. Germline loops: CDR1 SGHDN, CDR2 FVKESK. Trimming stripped 1 base from V and 3 bases from J, with 3 bases between. The CDR3 reads CASSQAEETQYF. In DNA, the CDR3 is TGTGCCAGCAGCCAAGCAGAAGAGACCCAGTACTTC.

This sequence joins TRBV5-1 and TRBJ1-1, with D unresolved. This CDR3 comprises 13 residues. Germline CDR1 and CDR2: SGHRS and YFSETQ. V was trimmed by 2 bases and J by 1 base, leaving 6 bases between them. The DNA for the CDR3 is TGCGCCAGCAGCTTTCAGGAGAACACTGAAGCTTTCTTT. Translated: CASSFQENTEAFF.

The CDR3 bases are TGTGCCAGCAGCTTATTAGGGGTCTCTGGGGCCAACGTCCTGACTTTC. Its protein is CASSLLGVSGANVLTF. The V call is TRBV7-2, the J call TRBJ2-6; the D gene is possibly TRBD1 (5 bases). Germline values: CDR1 SGHTA, CDR2 FQGNSA. The CDR3 contains 16 residues. V was cut by 2 bases and J by 0 bases, with 8 bases left in between.

V gene TRBV2 combines with J gene TRBJ2-5, with 7 bases fitting TRBD1. The V and J ends lost 3 bases and 5 bases, in that order; junction bases with no gene match: 6. This CDR3 region has 14 residues. Looked up from germline, CDR1 is SNHLY and CDR2 is FYNNEI. DNA of the CDR3: TGTGCCAGCAGTGACCTGACAGGGATCGAGACCCAGTACTTC. Protein sequence: CASSDLTGIETQYF.

This chain uses TRBV3-1 (or the pseudogene TRBV3-2) with TRBJ1-1, with 7 nucleotides matching TRBD1. Germline V CDR1 and CDR2: LGHDT, YNNKEL (reference sequence). Losses at the gene ends were 4 bases for V and 0 bases for J; bases not matched to a gene: 2. CDR3 length: 14 amino acids. CDR3 sequence reads: CASSPQGVNTEAFF. The CDR3, as DNA: TGTGCCAGCAGCCCCCAGGGGGTGAACACTGAAGCTTTCTTT.